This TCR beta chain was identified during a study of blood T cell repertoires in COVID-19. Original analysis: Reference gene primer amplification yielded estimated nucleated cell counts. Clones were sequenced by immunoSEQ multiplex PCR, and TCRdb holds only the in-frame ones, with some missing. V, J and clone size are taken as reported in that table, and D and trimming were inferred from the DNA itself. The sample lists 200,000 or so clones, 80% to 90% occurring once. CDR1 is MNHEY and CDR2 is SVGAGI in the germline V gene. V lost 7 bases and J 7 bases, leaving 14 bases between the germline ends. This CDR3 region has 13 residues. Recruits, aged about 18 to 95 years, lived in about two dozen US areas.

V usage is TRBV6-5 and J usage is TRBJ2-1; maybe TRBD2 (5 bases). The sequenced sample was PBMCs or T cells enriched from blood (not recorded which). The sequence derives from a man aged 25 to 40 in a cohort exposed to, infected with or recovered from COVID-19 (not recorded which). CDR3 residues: CASIPSWRNEQFF. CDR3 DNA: TGTGCCAGCATCCCGAGTTGGAGGAATGAGCAGTTCTTC.